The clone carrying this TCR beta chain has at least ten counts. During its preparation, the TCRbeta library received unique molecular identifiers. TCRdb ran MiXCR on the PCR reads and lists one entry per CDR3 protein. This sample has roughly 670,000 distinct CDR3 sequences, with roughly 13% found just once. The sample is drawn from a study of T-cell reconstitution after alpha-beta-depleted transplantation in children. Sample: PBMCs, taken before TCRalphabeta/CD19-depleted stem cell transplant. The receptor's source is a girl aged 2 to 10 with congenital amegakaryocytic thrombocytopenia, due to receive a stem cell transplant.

The CDR3 DNA reads as TGCAGTGCCCCCCCTATAAGCGGGGGTAGCACAGATACGCAGTATTTT. Amino acid sequence: CSAPPISGGSTDTQYF. The chain employs TRBV20-1 and TRBJ2-3; 8 nucleotides align to TRBD2. This CDR3 is built from 16 residues. The germline V gene encodes CDR1 DFQATT and CDR2 SNEGSKA (reference sequence). J lost 0 bases, V lost 6 bases, and 11 bases had no gene match.